This T cell receptor (beta chain) was captured in a study of T cell responses to AZD1222 COVID-19 vaccine (dated by TCRdb to the early 2020s). Background for the entire study: A total of approximately 240 trial participants underwent TCR sequencing, of whom roughly 210 received two doses of AZD1222 and about 26 received two doses of the MenACWY control vaccine. Trial participants were enrolled by age into 18-55, 56-69 and 70-plus year subgroups, with approximately 160, 26 and 62 TCR-sequenced participants respectively.

On the study overall, not on this receptor specifically: The vaccine-associated CD4 TCRs covered the entire spike protein, and the dominant responses fell in regions 160-218 and 743-854. Because no samples from the day 14 peak response were available, repertoires could be characterized only after the peak T cell response. Participants were mostly white British and included more females than males, and it was suggested by the authors that clonal diversity may have been underestimated. Conclusions about previously exposed vaccinees are limited because only five to seven AZD1222 recipients were SARS-CoV-2 seropositive at baseline. The 56-69-year group was small, and its depth increase did not reach significance, likely because of low power. After two AZD1222 doses, spike-specific TCR breadth and depth were significantly higher than at day 0 and than in MenACWY recipients. Reportedly, almost half of the unique spike-specific TCRs recognized epitopes lying outside the regions that are mutated in the B.1.351 and B.1.1.7 variants.

With regard to this clone: The antigen this receptor binds is unknown. There are no base qualities to consult, and no much larger clone falls within one base.

There are 14 amino acids in the CDR3, from cysteine to phenylalanine inclusive. Just CDR3 DNA is preserved here, 42 bases in frame from base 1. Per the germline V gene (reference sequence), MNHNY is the CDR1 and SVGAGI is the CDR2. The germline V and J ends show losses of 2 bases and 6 bases respectively, and no gene match explains 2 bases of the junction. The CDR3 regions of human TCRbeta chains were analyzed by immunosequencing. As for the original processing: Repertoire TCRs were checked for matches against a reference library of SARS-CoV-2-specific TCRs that had been generated using the MIRA antigen-specificity platform. Breadth meant the fraction of unique TCRs that were SARS-CoV-2-associated, whereas depth meant the fraction of total T cells that were SARS-CoV-2-associated. Each spike-specific TCR was assigned to its reactive spike region and to a CD4 or CD8 class using the MIRA data. Log10-transformed breadth and depth values were compared by one-way ANOVA with Sidak's multiple comparisons tests. Imported from immuneACCESS, the table was reduced by TCRdb to in-frame sequences with V and J called. These copies leave out some clones; in studies compared against another copy, an unresolved V gene accounts for under half, and the cause of the remainder is not known. For V, J and clone size, that table is used; D and trimming come from the DNA. The sample includes about 130,000 clones, with approximately 91% observed a single time. Jointly, the top ten make up around 0.99% of the sample.

Interpreted using the paper, the time point label stands for: about 28 days (+/-7) after the second vaccine dose. Because spike-specific TCR depth and breadth did not differ between the two schedules, AZD1222 recipients who got a second dose at roughly 4 weeks were pooled with those who got a second dose at roughly 12 weeks. The vaccinee samples were drawn from two UK trials, COV001 and COV002, one of which was a single-blind randomized controlled phase 2/3 trial testing AZD1222 (ChAdOx1 nCoV-19) in healthy adults. For TCRbeta chain sequencing, PBMC samples from trial participants were taken at day 0 and at day 28 after the second dose.

Here the chain combines TRBV6-6 and TRBJ1-5, with 9 bases in between that match TRBD1. Sequencing was performed on peripheral blood, taken 28 days after the second AZD1222 dose. This clonotype was sampled from an adult who received the AZD1222 COVID-19 vaccine. The DNA sequence is as follows: TGTGCCAGCAGTTACGGACAGGGGAGTCAGCCCCAGCATTTT. The encoded protein is CASSYGQGSQPQHF.